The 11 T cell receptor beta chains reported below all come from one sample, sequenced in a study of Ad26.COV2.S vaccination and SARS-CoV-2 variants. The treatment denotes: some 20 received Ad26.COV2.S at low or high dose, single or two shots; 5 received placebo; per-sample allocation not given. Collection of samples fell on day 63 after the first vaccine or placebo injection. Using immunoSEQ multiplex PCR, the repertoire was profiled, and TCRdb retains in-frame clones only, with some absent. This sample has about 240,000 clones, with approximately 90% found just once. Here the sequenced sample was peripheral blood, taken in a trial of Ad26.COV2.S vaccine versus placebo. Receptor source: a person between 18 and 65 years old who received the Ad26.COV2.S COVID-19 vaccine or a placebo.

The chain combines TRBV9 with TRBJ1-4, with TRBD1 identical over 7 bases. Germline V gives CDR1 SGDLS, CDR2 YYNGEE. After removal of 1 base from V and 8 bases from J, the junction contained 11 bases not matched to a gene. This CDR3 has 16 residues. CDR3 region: CASSVSLGGGEEKLFF. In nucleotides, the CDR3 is TGTGCCAGCAGCGTATCACTTGGAGGGGGCGAAGAAAAACTGTTTTTT.

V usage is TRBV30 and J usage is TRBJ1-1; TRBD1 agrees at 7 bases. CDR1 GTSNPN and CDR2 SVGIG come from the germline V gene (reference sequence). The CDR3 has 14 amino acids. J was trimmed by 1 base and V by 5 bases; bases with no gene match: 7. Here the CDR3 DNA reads TGTGCCTGGGGCAGGACAGGCGCGAACACTGAAGCTTTCTTT. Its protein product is CAWGRTGANTEAFF.

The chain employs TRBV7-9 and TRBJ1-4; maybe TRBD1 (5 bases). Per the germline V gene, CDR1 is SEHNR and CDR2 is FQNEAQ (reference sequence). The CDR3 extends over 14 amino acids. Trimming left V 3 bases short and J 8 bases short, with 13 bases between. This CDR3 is CASSFTSTGEKLFF. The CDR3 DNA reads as TGTGCCAGCAGCTTCACCTCTACAGGAGAAAAACTGTTTTTT.

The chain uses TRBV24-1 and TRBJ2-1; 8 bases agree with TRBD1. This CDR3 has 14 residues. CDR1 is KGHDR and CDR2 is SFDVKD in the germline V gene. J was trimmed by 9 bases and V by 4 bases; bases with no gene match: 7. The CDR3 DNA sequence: TGTGCCACCAGTGACCTTGGGACAGGCGGTGAGCAGTTCTTC. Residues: CATSDLGTGGEQFF.

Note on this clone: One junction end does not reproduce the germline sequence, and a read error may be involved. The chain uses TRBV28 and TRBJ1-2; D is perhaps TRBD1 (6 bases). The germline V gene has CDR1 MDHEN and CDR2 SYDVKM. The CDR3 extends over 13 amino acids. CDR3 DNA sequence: TGTGCCAGCAGTCTCCTCCTCCGGGACAAGAGCAAGTTC. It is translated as CASSLLLRDKSKF.

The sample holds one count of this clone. In nucleotides, the CDR3 is TGTGCCAGCAGCGAATTCGGGGGCAGCTCCTACGAGCAGTACTTC. It is translated as CASSEFGGSSYEQYF. The chain combines TRBV7-8 with TRBJ2-7, with D perhaps TRBD1 or TRBD2 (6 bases each). CDR1 and CDR2 from the germline V gene are SGHVS and FQNEAQ. CDR3 length: 15 amino acids. Trimming took 5 bases from V and 0 from J, leaving 14 bases between them.

DNA of the CDR3: TGTGCCAGCAGTTACTCGGGAGGACAGGAGTCCTACGAGCAGTACTTC. This translates into CASSYSGGQESYEQYF. V usage is TRBV6-6 and J usage is TRBJ2-7, with D tentatively TRBD1 (7 bases). The CDR3 has 16 residues. Germline loops: CDR1 MNHNY, CDR2 SVGAGI (reference sequence). The germline V and J ends were trimmed by 0 bases and 1 base, with 13 bases remaining between them.

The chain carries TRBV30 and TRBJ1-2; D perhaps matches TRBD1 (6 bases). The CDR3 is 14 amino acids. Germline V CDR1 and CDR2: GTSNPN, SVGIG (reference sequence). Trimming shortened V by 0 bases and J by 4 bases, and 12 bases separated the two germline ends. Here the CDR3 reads CAWSVGQNLYGYTF. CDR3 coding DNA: TGTGCCTGGAGTGTCGGACAGAACCTCTATGGCTACACCTTC. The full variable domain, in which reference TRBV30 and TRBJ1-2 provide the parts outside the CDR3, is SQTIHQWPATLVQPVGSPLSLECTVEGTSNPNLYWYRQAAGRGLQLLFYSVGIGQISSEVPQNLSASRPQDRQFILSSKKLLLSDSGFYLCAWSVGQNLYGYTFGSGTRLTVV.

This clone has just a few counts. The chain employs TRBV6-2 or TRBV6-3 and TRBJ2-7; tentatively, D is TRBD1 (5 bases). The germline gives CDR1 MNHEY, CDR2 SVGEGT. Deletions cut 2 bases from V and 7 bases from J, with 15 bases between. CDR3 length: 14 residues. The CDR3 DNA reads TGTGCCAGCAGTTACAGGGCAGGGTGGAGTGAGCAGTACTTC. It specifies CASSYRAGWSEQYF.

The CDR3 protein is CASSTGQGDTQYF. Here the CDR3 DNA reads TGCGCCAGCAGCACGGGACAGGGTGATACGCAGTATTTT. The chain links TRBV5-1 to TRBJ2-3; 9 nucleotides align to TRBD1. V gave up 4 bases and J gave up 6 bases; unmatched junction bases: 3. The CDR3 is 13 amino acids. Germline V gene lookup returns CDR1 SGHRS and CDR2 YFSETQ.

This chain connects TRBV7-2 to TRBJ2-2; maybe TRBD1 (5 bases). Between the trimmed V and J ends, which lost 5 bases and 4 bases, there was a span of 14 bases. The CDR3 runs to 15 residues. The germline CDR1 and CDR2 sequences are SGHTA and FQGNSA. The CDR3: CASSTGIRITGELFF. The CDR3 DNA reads TGTGCCAGCAGCACAGGAATACGTATCACCGGGGAGCTGTTTTTT.